This entry lists 18 T cell receptor beta chains sequenced from one sample in a study of identical twins. From the 5' RACE reads, TCRdb called clonotypes with MiXCR, one entry per CDR3 protein. This table has 550,000 to 700,000 distinct CDR3 sequences, less than 25% appearing once. This same sample was also taken into another study, of T cells expressing NK-cell markers.

The specimen sequenced was PBMCs. The source of these receptors is a woman aged 18-35 years in good health.

A word on this clonotype: One base away lies a much larger clone, so this may be a sequencing read error. The J gene is TRBJ2-7, the V gene TRBV13; no reliable D call. The V end was cut by 5 bases, the J end by 3 bases, with 8 bases between. Germline lookup yields CDR1 PRHDT and CDR2 FYEKMQ (reference sequence). The CDR3 has 12 residues. This CDR3 is CASSDKGYEQYF. Written as DNA, the CDR3 is TGTGCCAGCAGCGACAAGGGCTACGAGCAGTACTTC.

This clonotype has just a few counts. The genes are TRBV4-2 and TRBJ2-2; D is possibly TRBD2 (5 bases). V was trimmed by 0 bases and J by 0 bases, leaving 14 bases between them. Germline CDR1 is LGHNA and CDR2 is YNFKEQ. This CDR3 contains 18 residues. CDR3 protein: CASSQERRGAANTGELFF. The CDR3 nucleotides are TGTGCCAGCAGCCAAGAAAGAAGAGGAGCGGCGAACACCGGGGAGCTGTTTTTT.

In its sample, this clonotype was seen a few times. The gene calls are TRBV6-4 and TRBJ1-4; TRBD1 matches 7 bases. The germline CDR1 and CDR2 sequences are MRHNA and SNTAGT. The V gene end was trimmed by 4 bases and the J gene end by 4 bases; junction bases not matched to a gene: 6. The CDR3 extends over 15 amino acids. CDR3 loop: CASSGWTGINEKLFF. The CDR3 DNA is TGTGCCAGCAGTGGGTGGACAGGCATTAATGAAAAACTGTTTTTT.

This clonotype turned up a few times. The rearrangement uses TRBV5-1 and TRBJ2-7, with D maybe TRBD2 (6 bases). CDR1 and CDR2 from the germline V gene are SGHRS and YFSETQ. The CDR3 loop spans 15 amino acids. The ends were cut back, 4 bases at V and 2 bases at J, with 16 bases in the middle. The CDR3 DNA follows: TGCGCCAGCAGCCCCCGGGGTAGCGGAACCTACGAGCAGTACTTC. Translated: CASSPRGSGTYEQYF.

V gene TRBV19 combines with J gene TRBJ2-2, with D possibly called TRBD1 or TRBD2 (5 bases each). Trimming shortened V by 3 bases and J by 1 base, and 6 bases separated the two germline ends. This CDR3 region has 14 residues. Per germline, CDR1 LNHDA and CDR2 SQIVND (reference sequence). The CDR3 nucleotides read TGTGCCAGTAGTATGGGGGAGAACACCGGGGAGCTGTTTTTT. This translates into CASSMGENTGELFF. Based on the CDR3 plus reference TRBV19 and TRBJ2-2, the full variable domain is DGGITQSPKYLFRKEGQNVTLSCEQNLNHDAMYWYRQDPGQGLRLIYYSQIVNDFQKGDIAEGYSVSREKKESFPLTVTSAQKNPTAFYLCASSMGENTGELFFGEGSRLTVL.

This CDR3 reads CAISPQGTGELFF. The CDR3 DNA is TGTGCCATTTCTCCCCAGGGCACCGGGGAGCTGTTTTTT. The chain has TRBV27 and TRBJ2-2; perhaps TRBD1 as D (5 bases). The V gene's germline CDR1 is MNHEY and CDR2 SMNVEV (reference sequence). V was shortened by 10 bases and J by 4 bases, with 13 bases between the two germline ends. The CDR3 has 13 residues.

This clonotype showed up many times. The gene calls are TRBV7-9 and TRBJ1-1; D unresolved. Trimming cost V 1 base and J 3 bases, with 3 bases left between them. Germline V gives CDR1 SEHNR, CDR2 FQNEAQ (reference sequence). The CDR3 sequence is 12 residues long. This CDR3 is CASSLEDTEAFF. The CDR3 nucleotides read TGTGCCAGCAGCTTAGAGGACACTGAAGCTTTCTTT.

The chain combines TRBV20-1 with TRBJ2-3, with D maybe TRBD2 (6 bases). Germline V lookup: CDR1 DFQATT, CDR2 SNEGSKA (reference sequence). Trimming stripped 6 bases from V and 2 bases from J, with 15 bases between. The CDR3 sequence is 14 residues long. The CDR3 loop is CSAASAAATDTQYF. CDR3 in DNA: TGCAGTGCGGCTAGCGCCGCTGCCACAGATACGCAGTATTTT.

The chain employs TRBV7-2 and TRBJ2-1; D unresolved. The CDR3 has 13 amino acids. V was trimmed by 1 base and J by 7 bases, leaving 8 bases between them. Germline values: CDR1 SGHTA, CDR2 FQGNSA. The CDR3 coding sequence is TGTGCCAGCAGCTTAGTCTCCGCGAATGAGCAGTTCTTC. The encoded protein is CASSLVSANEQFF.

This chain uses TRBV5-1 with TRBJ2-1; 7 bases are shared with TRBD2. Germline values: CDR1 SGHRS, CDR2 YFSETQ. The V and J ends lost 6 bases and 8 bases, in that order; junction bases with no gene match: 8. The CDR3 has 13 residues. The CDR3 DNA is TGCGCCAGCAATGGGGGGGAGGCAGATGAGCAGTTCTTC. This sequence encodes CASNGGEADEQFF. The complete variable domain, with remaining parts taken from reference TRBV5-1 and TRBJ2-1, reads KAGVTQTPRYLIKTRGQQVTLSCSPISGHRSVSWYQQTPGQGLQFLFEYFSETQRNKGNFPGRFSGRQFSNSRSEMNVSTLELGDSALYLCASNGGEADEQFFGPGTRLTVL.

The V call is TRBV29-1, the J call TRBJ2-7; D is possibly TRBD1 (6 bases). The V end was cut by 4 bases, the J end by 2 bases, with 9 bases between. The CDR3 has 12 residues. The germline CDR1 and CDR2 sequences are SQVTM and ANQGSEA. This chain's CDR3 is CSVAQGPYEQYF. Written as DNA, the CDR3 is TGCAGCGTTGCGCAGGGGCCCTACGAGCAGTACTTC.

The V and J genes are TRBV15 and TRBJ2-5, with D possibly matching TRBD2 (6 bases). The CDR3 sequence is 13 residues long. Trimming left V 5 bases short and J 3 bases short, with 10 bases between. Per the germline V gene, CDR1 is LNHNV and CDR2 is YYDKDF (reference sequence). Written as DNA, the CDR3 is TGTGCCACCAGCGGACGGGGGAAAGAGACCCAGTACTTC. Protein sequence: CATSGRGKETQYF. The full variable domain, completed using reference TRBV15 and TRBJ2-5, is DAMVIQNPRYQVTQFGKPVTLSCSQTLNHNVMYWYQQKSSQAPKLLFHYYDKDFNNEADTPDNFQSRRPNTSFCFLDIRSPGLGDTAMYLCATSGRGKETQYFGPGTRLLVL.

The V call is TRBV24-1, the J call TRBJ2-1; D gene ambiguous. V lost 2 bases and J lost 6, with 10 bases in between. The CDR3 totals 14 residues. Germline loops: CDR1 KGHDR, CDR2 SFDVKD. CDR3 amino acids: CATSDSGGPNEQFF. CDR3 bases: TGTGCCACCAGTGATTCCGGTGGGCCCAATGAGCAGTTCTTC.

This sequence joins TRBV5-1 and TRBJ2-1; perhaps TRBD2 as D (6 bases). The CDR3 contains 15 residues. CDR1 SGHRS and CDR2 YFSETQ come from the germline V gene. Between the trimmed V and J ends, which lost 4 bases and 8 bases, there was a span of 19 bases. In DNA form, the CDR3 reads TGCGCCAGCAGCCCGGACGGGGGATTTAGGGATGAGCAGTTCTTC. Its translation is CASSPDGGFRDEQFF.

This clonotype showed up just a few times. The chain uses TRBV12-3 or TRBV12-4 and TRBJ2-1, with 8 bases aligning to TRBD2. The J segment lost 6 bases and the V segment lost 6 bases, leaving 10 bases of the junction unmatched. The CDR3 consists of 15 residues. The CDR3 protein is CASSGAGATFNEQFF. For the CDR3, the DNA is TGTGCCAGCAGCGGAGCGGGGGCAACCTTCAATGAGCAGTTCTTC.

This clonotype occurred many times. The rearrangement joins TRBV5-6 to TRBJ2-1; D assignment may be TRBD1 or TRBD2 (5 bases each). The CDR3 totals 13 residues. Trimming removed 2 bases at V and 5 bases at J, with 8 bases between. Germline CDR1 reads SGHDT; CDR2 reads YYEEEE. This chain's CDR3 is CASSFGTDNEQFF. In DNA form, the CDR3 reads TGTGCCAGCAGCTTCGGGACCGACAATGAGCAGTTCTTC.

The J gene is TRBJ2-7, the V gene TRBV4-1; D not resolved. The CDR3 has 16 amino acids. V lost 0 bases, J lost 3 bases, and 15 bases lay in between. CDR1 and CDR2 from the germline V gene are MGHRA and YSYEKL. The CDR3, as DNA: TGCGCCAGCAGCCAAGAATCGGAGCCCCTCTACTACGAGCAGTACTTC. Its protein product is CASSQESEPLYYEQYF.

The chain combines TRBV4-1 with TRBJ1-2; D unresolved. The germline V and J ends were trimmed by 0 bases and 5 bases, with 10 bases remaining between them. Germline lookup yields CDR1 MGHRA and CDR2 YSYEKL. The CDR3 has 14 amino acids. The CDR3 reads CASSQEWARYGYTF. The CDR3 DNA follows: TGCGCCAGCAGCCAAGAGTGGGCGAGGTATGGCTACACCTTC.